This T cell receptor beta chain was sequenced in a study of radiation and T cells in renal cell carcinoma. Study conclusions and caveats: Pretreatment tumor biopsies were lacking, so baseline clonotypes are unknown. Top tumor clonotypes rose in blood 2 weeks post-radiation, then contracted.

Time point: blood 4 weeks post-SBRT, at nephrectomy. Treatment here: 15 Gy SBRT to primary tumor, nephrectomy 4 weeks later. Nephrectomy followed 15 Gy stereotactic body radiation by 4 weeks. Germline V lookup: CDR1 MDHEN, CDR2 SYDVKM. J lost 3 bases, V lost 3 bases, and 9 bases had no gene match. CDR3 length: 16 amino acids. Profiled with immunoSEQ multiplex PCR; TCRdb holds only in-frame clones, not every one. The data contain about 90,000 clones, 85% of them seen just once; the ten biggest clones take up just under 9.5%. To note about this clone: No antigen is known for it.

Sample: blood, taken from a patient whose treatment included radiotherapy and nephrectomy. This sequence was found in a man in his fifties or sixties with renal cell carcinoma. This sequence joins TRBV28 and TRBJ2-7; 9 bases match TRBD1. As DNA, the CDR3 is TGTGCCAGCAGTTTTCTCACAGGGGGCGCAGGCTACGAGCAGTACTTC. Its protein is CASSFLTGGAGYEQYF.